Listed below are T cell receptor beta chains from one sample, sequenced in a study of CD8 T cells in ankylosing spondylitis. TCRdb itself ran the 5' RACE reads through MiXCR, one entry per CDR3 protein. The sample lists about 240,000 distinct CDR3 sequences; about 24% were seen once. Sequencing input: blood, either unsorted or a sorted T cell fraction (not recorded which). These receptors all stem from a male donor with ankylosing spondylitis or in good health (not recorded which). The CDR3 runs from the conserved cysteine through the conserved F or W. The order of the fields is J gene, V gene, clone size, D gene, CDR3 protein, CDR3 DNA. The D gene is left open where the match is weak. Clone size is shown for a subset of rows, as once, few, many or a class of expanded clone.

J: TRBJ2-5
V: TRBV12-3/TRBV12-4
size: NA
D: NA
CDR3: CASRIAGVQETQYF
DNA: TGTGCCAGCAGAATCGCAGGGGTCCAAGAGACCCAGTACTTC

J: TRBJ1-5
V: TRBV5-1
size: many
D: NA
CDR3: CASSSGREGTPQHF
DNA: TGCGCCAGCAGCTCAGGTCGGGAAGGGACGCCCCAGCATTTT

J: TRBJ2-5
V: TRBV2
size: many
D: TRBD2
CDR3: CASTLAGGQETQYF
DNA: TGTGCCAGCACACTAGCGGGGGGCCAAGAGACCCAGTACTTC

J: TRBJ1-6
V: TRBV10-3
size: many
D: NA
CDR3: CATRRGGENSPLHF
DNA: TGTGCCACCAGGCGGGGGGGCGAAAATTCACCCCTCCACTTT

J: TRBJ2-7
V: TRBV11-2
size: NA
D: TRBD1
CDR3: CASSTRTGGHDEQYF
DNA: TGTGCCAGCAGCACTCGGACAGGGGGTCACGACGAGCAGTACTTC

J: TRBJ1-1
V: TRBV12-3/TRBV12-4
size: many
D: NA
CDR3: CASSPDLGTEAFF
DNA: TGTGCCAGCAGTCCGGACCTGGGAACTGAAGCTTTCTTT

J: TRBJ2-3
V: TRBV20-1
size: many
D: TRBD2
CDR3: CSASGLAGSTDTQYF
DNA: TGCAGTGCCTCCGGACTAGCGGGGAGCACAGATACGCAGTATTTT

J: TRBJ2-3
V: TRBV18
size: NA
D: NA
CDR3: CASSPQGASTDTQYF
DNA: TGTGCCAGCTCACCACAGGGAGCTAGCACAGATACGCAGTATTTT

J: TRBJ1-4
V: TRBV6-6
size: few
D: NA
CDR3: CASSYREKLFF
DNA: TGTGCCAGCAGTTACCGGGAAAAACTGTTTTTT

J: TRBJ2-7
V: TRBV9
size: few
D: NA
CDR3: CASSPNTDGALYF
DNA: TGTGCCAGCAGCCCAAATACAGACGGAGCACTTTACTTC

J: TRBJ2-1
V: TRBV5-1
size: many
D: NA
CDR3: CASSWTGSYNEQFF
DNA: TGCGCCAGCAGCTGGACGGGGTCCTACAATGAGCAGTTCTTC

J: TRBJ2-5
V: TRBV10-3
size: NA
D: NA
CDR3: CAISESTEETQYF
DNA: TGTGCCATCAGTGAGTCCACAGAAGAGACCCAGTACTTC

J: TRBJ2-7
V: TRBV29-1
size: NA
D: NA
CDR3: CSVAAAPDYEQYF
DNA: TGCAGCGTTGCGGCGGCACCAGACTACGAGCAGTACTTC

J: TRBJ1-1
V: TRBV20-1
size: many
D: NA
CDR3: CSANGVAGNTEAFF
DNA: TGCAGTGCGAATGGGGTGGCAGGTAACACTGAAGCTTTCTTT

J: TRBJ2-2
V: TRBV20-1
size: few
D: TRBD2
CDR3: CSASGGVNTGELFF
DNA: TGCAGTGCTAGCGGGGGGGTTAACACCGGGGAGCTGTTTTTT

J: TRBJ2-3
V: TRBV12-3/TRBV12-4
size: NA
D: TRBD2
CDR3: CASSLPERGKDTQYF
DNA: TGTGCCAGCAGTTTGCCAGAGCGGGGTAAAGATACGCAGTATTTT

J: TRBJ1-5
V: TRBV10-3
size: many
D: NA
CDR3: CAISESLGDQPQHF
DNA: TGTGCCATCAGTGAGTCCCTCGGGGATCAGCCCCAGCATTTT

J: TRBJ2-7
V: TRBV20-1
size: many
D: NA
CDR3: CSARGGVAYEQYF
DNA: TGCAGTGCTAGAGGGGGGGTCGCCTACGAGCAGTACTTC

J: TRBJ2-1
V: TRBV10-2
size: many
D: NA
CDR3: CASSSWDRSWDEQFF
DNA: TGCGCCAGCAGTAGTTGGGACCGGAGTTGGGATGAGCAGTTCTTC

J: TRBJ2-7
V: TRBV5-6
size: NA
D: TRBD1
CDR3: CASSLERDRGSYEQYF
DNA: TGTGCCAGCAGCTTGGAGCGGGACAGGGGATCCTACGAGCAGTACTTC